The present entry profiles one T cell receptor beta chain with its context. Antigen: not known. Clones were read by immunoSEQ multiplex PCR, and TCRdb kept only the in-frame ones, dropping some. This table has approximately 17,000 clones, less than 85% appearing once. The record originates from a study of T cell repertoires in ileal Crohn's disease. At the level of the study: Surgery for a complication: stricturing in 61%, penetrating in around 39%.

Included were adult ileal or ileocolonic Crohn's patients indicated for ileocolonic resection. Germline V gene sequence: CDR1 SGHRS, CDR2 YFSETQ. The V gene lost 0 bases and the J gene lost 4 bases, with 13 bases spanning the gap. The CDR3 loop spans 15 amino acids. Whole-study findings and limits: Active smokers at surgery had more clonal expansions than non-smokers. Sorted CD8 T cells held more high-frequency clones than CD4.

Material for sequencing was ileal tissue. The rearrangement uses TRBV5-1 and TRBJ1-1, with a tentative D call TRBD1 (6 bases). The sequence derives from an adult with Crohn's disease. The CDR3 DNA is TGCGCCAGCAGCTTGGTATCCTCCAGGGGCACTGAAGCTTTCTTT. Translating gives CASSLVSSRGTEAFF.